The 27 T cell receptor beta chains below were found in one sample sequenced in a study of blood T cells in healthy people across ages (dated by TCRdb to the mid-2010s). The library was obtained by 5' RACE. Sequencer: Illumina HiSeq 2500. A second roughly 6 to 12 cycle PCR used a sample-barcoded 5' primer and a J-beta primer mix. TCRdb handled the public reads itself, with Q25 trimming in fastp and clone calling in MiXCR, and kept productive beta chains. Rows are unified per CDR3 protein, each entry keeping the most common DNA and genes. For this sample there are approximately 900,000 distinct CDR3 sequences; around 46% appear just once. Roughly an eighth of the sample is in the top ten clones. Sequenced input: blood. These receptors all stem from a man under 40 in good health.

The CDR3 sequence is CATSSVQGPETQYF. In DNA, the CDR3 is TGTGCCACCAGCAGTGTTCAGGGACCAGAGACCCAGTACTTC. The rearrangement joins TRBV15 to TRBJ2-7; D may match TRBD1 or TRBD2 (5 bases each). The DNA end is a closer match to TRBJ2-5, so the J assignment may be wrong. The CDR3 loop spans 14 amino acids. CDR1 and CDR2 (germline): LNHNV, YYDKDF (reference sequence).

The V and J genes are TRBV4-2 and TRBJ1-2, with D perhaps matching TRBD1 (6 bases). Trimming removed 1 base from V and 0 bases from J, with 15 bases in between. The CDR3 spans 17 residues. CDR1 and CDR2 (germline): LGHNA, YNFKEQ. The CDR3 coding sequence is TGTGCCAGCAGCCAAGCAACAGGGAAGGGTTCTAACTATGGCTACACCTTC. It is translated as CASSQATGKGSNYGYTF.

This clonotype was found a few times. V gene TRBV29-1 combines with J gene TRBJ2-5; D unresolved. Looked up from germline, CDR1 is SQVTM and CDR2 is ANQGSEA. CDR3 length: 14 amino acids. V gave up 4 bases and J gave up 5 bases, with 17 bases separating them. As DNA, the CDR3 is TGCAGCGTTGTTTGGGCCGCAAGGACGGAGACCCAGTACTTC. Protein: CSVVWAARTETQYF.

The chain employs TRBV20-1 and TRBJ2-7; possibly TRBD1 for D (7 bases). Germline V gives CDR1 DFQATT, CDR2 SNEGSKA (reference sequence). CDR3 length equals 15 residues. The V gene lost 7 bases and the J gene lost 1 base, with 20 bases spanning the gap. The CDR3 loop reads CSGTGGETGSYEQYF. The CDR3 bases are TGCAGTGGAACCGGGGGAGAGACAGGGTCCTACGAGCAGTACTTC.

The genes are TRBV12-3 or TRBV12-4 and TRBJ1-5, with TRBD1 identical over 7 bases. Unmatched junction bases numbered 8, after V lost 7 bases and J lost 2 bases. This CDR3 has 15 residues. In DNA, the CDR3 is TGTGCCAGCACTCCAGGGGGTACGGGCAATCAGCCCCAGCATTTT. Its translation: CASTPGGTGNQPQHF.

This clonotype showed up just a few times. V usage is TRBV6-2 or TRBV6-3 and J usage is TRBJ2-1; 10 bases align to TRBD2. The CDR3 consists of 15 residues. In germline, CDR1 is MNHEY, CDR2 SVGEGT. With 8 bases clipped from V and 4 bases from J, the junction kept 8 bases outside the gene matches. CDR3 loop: CASRYSGGSYNEQFF. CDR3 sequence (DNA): TGTGCCAGCCGCTATAGCGGGGGGTCTTACAATGAGCAGTTCTTC.

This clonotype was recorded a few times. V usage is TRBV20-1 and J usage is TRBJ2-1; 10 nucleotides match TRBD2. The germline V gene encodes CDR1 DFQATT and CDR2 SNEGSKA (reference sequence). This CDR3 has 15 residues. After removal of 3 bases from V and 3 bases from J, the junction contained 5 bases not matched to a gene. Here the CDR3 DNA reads TGCAGTGCTAGCCAGCGGGGGGGCCTCTACAATGAGCAGTTCTTC. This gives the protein CSASQRGGLYNEQFF.

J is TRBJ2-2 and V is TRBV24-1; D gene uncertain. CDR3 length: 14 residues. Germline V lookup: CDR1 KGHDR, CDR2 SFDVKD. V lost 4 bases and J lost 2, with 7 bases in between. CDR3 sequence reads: CATSEQTNTGELFF. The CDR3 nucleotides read TGTGCCACCAGTGAACAGACTAACACCGGGGAGCTGTTTTTT.

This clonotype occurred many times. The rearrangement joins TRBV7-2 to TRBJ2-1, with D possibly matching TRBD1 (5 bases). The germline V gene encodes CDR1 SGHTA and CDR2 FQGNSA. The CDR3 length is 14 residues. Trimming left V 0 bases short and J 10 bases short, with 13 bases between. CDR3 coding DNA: TGTGCCAGCAGCTTAGCTGGCAGGGCTAGGGAGCAGTTCTTC. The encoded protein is CASSLAGRAREQFF.

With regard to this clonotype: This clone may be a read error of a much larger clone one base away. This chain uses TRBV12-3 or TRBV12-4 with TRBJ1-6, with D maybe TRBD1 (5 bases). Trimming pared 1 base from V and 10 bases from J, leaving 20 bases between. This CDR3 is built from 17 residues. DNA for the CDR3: TGTGCCAGCAGTTTAGAGGGGCAGCAGACCTTGAGGTCACCCCTCCACTTT. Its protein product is CASSLEGQQTLRSPLHF.

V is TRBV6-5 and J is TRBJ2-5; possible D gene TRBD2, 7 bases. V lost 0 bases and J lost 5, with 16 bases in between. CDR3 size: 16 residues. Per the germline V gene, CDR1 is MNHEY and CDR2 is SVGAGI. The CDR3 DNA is TGTGCCAGCAGTTACTCTCTCGAGGGGGGGTGGGAGACCCAGTACTTC. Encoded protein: CASSYSLEGGWETQYF.

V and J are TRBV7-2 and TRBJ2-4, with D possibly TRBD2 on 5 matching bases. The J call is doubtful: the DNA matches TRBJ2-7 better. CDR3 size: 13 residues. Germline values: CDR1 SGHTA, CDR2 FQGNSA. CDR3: CASSSQRQSEQYF. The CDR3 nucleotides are TGTGCCAGCAGCTCGCAGCGGCAGTCCGAGCAGTACTTC.

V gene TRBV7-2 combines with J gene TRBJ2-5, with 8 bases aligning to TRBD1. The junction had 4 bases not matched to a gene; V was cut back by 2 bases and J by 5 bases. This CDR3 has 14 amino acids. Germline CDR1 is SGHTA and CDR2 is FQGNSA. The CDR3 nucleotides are TGTGCCAGCAGCTTACAGGGGGCTGGGGAGACCCAGTACTTC. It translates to CASSLQGAGETQYF.

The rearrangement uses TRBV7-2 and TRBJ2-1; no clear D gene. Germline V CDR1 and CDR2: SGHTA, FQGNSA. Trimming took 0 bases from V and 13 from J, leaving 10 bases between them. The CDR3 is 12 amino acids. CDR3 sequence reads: CASSLAYQSQFF. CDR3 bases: TGTGCCAGCAGCTTAGCCTACCAGTCACAGTTCTTC.

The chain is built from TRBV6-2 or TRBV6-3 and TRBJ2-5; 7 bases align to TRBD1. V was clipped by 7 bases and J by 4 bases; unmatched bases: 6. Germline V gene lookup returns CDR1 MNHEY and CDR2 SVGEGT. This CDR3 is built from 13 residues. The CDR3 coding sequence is TGTGCCAGCAAACGGGACAGAAGAGAGACCCAGTACTTC. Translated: CASKRDRRETQYF.

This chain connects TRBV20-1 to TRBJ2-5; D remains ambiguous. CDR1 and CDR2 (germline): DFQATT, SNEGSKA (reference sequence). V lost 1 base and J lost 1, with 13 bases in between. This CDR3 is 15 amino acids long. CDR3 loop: CSARGHILLQETQYF. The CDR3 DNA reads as TGCAGTGCTAGAGGGCACATCCTTCTCCAAGAGACCCAGTACTTC.

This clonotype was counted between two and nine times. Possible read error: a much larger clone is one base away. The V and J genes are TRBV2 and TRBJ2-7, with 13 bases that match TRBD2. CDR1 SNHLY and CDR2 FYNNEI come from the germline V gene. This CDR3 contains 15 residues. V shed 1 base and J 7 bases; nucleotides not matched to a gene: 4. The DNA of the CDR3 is TGTGCCAGCAGTGAAGAGACTAGCGGGGGGAATGAGCAGTACTTC. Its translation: CASSEETSGGNEQYF.

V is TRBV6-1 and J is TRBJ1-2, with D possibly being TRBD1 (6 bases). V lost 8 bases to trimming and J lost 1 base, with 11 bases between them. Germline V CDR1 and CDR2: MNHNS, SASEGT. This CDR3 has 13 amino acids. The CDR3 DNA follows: TGTGCCAGCCAGGGGATTATTAACTATGGCTACACCTTC. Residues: CASQGIINYGYTF.

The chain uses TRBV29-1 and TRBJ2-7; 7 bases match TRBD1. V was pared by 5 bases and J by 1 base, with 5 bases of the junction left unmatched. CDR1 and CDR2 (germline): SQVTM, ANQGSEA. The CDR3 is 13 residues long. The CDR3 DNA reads TGCAGCGTTCAGTCCAGGGGGTCCTACGAGCAGTACTTC. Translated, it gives CSVQSRGSYEQYF.

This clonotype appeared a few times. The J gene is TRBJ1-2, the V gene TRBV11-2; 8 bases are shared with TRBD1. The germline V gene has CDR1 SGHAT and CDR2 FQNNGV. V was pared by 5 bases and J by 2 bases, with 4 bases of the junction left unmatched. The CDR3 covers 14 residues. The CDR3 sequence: CASSGRQGNYGYTF. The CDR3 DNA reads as TGTGCCAGCAGCGGACGACAGGGGAACTATGGCTACACCTTC.

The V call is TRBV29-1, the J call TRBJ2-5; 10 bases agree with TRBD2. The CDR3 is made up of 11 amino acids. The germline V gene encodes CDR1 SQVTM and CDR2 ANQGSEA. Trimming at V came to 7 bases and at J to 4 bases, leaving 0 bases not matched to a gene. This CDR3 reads CSGTSGETQYF. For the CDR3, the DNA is TGCAGCGGGACTAGCGGAGAGACCCAGTACTTC.

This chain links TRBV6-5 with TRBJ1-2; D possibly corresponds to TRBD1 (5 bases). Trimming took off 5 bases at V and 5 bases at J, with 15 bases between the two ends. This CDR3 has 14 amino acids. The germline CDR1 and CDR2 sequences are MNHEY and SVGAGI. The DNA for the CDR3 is TGTGCCAGCAGTCCAAACAGGTCTGGGTATGGCTACACCTTC. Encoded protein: CASSPNRSGYGYTF.

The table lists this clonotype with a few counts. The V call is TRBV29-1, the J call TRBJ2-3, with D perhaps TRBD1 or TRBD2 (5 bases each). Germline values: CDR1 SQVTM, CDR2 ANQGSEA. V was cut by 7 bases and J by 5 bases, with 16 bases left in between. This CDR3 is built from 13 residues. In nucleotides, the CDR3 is TGCAGCGCACTCCGGACGAGGGGAGATACGCAGTATTTT. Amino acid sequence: CSALRTRGDTQYF.

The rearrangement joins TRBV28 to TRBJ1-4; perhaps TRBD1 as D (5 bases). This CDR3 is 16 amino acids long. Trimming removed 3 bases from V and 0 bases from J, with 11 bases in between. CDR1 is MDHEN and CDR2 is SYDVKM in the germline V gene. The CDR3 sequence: CASSFTGVATNEKLFF. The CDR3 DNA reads TGTGCCAGCAGTTTCACAGGAGTTGCAACTAATGAAAAACTGTTTTTT.

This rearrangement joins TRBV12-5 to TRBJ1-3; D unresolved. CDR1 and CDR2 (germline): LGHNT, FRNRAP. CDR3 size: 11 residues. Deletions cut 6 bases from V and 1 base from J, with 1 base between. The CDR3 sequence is CASGSGNTIYF. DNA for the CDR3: TGTGCTAGTGGGTCTGGAAACACCATATATTTT.

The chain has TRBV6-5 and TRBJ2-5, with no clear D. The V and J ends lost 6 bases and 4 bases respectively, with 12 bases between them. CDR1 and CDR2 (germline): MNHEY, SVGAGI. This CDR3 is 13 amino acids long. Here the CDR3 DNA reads TGTGCCAGCAGAAACTATGCCCTAGAGACCCAGTACTTC. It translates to CASRNYALETQYF.

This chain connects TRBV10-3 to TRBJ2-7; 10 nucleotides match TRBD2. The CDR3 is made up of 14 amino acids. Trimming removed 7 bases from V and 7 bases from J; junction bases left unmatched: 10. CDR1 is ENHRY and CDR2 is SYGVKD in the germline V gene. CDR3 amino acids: CAIKDEGLANEQYF. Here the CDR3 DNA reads TGTGCCATCAAGGACGAGGGACTAGCGAATGAGCAGTACTTC.